This T cell receptor beta chain was sequenced for a study of blood T cell repertoires in COVID-19. Study at large: Whether acute or convalescent, the COVID-19 samples came from the United States, Italy and Spain. PBMCs, B-cell-depleted T cells, or T cells were the source of the cDNA or gDNA that made up the material.

The CDR3 is 19 residues long. Original processing methods: Nucleated cell counts were estimated from reference gene primer amplification. Repertoires were generated with immunoSEQ multiplex PCR, while TCRdb's copy carries only in-frame clones and drops some. V, J and clone size reflect that table, while D and trimming were determined from the DNA. The repertoire holds about 670,000 clones, with around 90% as singletons. The clonotype was recovered from a woman in her late teens or twenties with acute or convalescent COVID-19. The sequenced material came from peripheral blood. The chain joins TRBV21-1 to TRBJ2-7; the D call TRBD2 from the table was never checked on the DNA. TRBV21-1 is noted as a pseudogene. The CDR3 nucleotides are TGTGCCAGCGCCCCCACCATACCGGGACTAGCGGGGGGGAGCTACGAGCAGTACTTC. This translates into CASAPTIPGLAGGSYEQYF.